The T cell receptor (beta chain) described here comes from a study of T cells in Graves' hyperthyroidism and ophthalmopathy. This clonotype was seen repeatedly, ten times or more. This CDR3 is built from 13 residues. CDR1 and CDR2 from the germline V gene are MDHEN and SYDVKM. V was pared by 2 bases and J by 7 bases, with 9 bases between. From RNA transcripts, TCR beta CDR3 regions were amplified. The study used the HTBI primer set for a first-round RT-PCR of the TCR CDR3. TCRdb reanalysed the multiplex PCR reads using MiXCR and keeps one entry per CDR3 protein. The sample yields 700,000 or so distinct CDR3 sequences, about a sixth seen once.

This rearrangement joins TRBV28 to TRBJ2-1, with unresolved D. The origin of this receptor is a young man with Graves' hyperthyroidism. The sequenced material came from blood. The CDR3 reads CASSLPASNEQFF. For the CDR3, the DNA is TGTGCCAGCAGTTTACCAGCGTCTAATGAGCAGTTCTTC.